This TCR beta chain was identified during a study of OX40 agonist ivuxolimab in advanced cancers. Study details: Patients received ivuxolimab, an intravenous treatment, every 2 weeks at 0.01 to 10 mg/kg. Study findings and constraints: Researchers did not determine the expanded peripheral T cells' antigen specificity. There were, on average, more expanded clones in CD8+ T cells than in CD4+.

CDR3 size: 13 residues. The V gene lost 3 bases and the J gene lost 1 base, with 6 bases spanning the gap. The germline CDR1 and CDR2 sequences are MNHEY and SVGAGI. About this clone itself: Its antigen is not identified.

Libraries were prepared by immunoSEQ multiplex PCR; TCRdb keeps only in-frame clonotypes and omits some of them. Of tens of thousands of clones in the sample, under 85% were seen once. This sequence joins TRBV6-5 and TRBJ1-1; D gene uncertain. The sample consisted of CD4+ or CD8+ T cells sorted from blood, taken in a trial of the OX40 agonist ivuxolimab. This TCR was sampled from an adult with an advanced solid tumor such as melanoma, head and neck, liver or kidney cancer. The CDR3, as DNA: TGTGCCAGCAGTTATACACAGAACACTGAAGCTTTCTTT. Amino acids: CASSYTQNTEAFF.